The source of this TCR beta chain is a study of beta chain features in type 1 diabetes. Markers CD45RO/CCR7/CD25/CD127/CD95/CD27 served to sort CD4+ naive, central memory, regulatory and stem cell-like memory cells. Since all of the isolated RNA was reverse transcribed, expressed TCRB transcripts were what got sequenced. Naive, central memory and regulatory T cell samples yielded around 3.9 million reads on average. Profiling relied on immunoSEQ multiplex PCR, and the TCRdb table lists in-frame clones only, not all of them. The table shows about 290,000 clones, with roughly 8% occurring only once. Germline lookup yields CDR1 ENHRY and CDR2 SYGVKD. The CDR3 has 14 residues. Trimming pared 3 bases from V and 5 bases from J, leaving 13 bases between. The table lists this clone with a few counts.

Sequencing used central memory CD4+ T cells from blood. This TCR came from a woman aged 18-35 years in good health. The rearrangement uses TRBV10-3 and TRBJ2-5; possibly TRBD2 for D (5 bases). The CDR3 loop reads CAISEREQGETQYF. The CDR3 nucleotides read TGTGCCATCAGTGAAAGGGAGCAAGGGGAGACCCAGTACTTC.